A selection of T cell receptor beta chains follows, all from one sample in a study of response to subunit inactivated influenza vaccine. TCRdb reprocessed the RT-PCR reads with MiXCR, giving one entry per CDR3 protein. The table has some 500,000 distinct CDR3 sequences, 15% to 20% seen once. Sequences were derived from CD4+ T cells sorted from PBMCs, sampled about 24 months after vaccination. These receptors all come from a man between 50 and 70 years old who received an inactivated influenza vaccine. The CDR3 runs from the conserved cysteine through the conserved F or W. Each record gives: V gene, D gene, J gene, clone size, CDR3 DNA, CDR3 protein. D genes are given only for firm matches. A clone size is listed for some rows: how often the clone was seen (once, few, many), or a class if it is expanded.

v_gene: TRBV25-1; d_gene: .; j_gene: TRBJ2-5; abundance: .; CDR3nt: TGTGCCAGCAGTGATTCCCCCGGGACACCCCAGTACTTC; CDR3aa: CASSDSPGTPQYF
v_gene: TRBV6-4; d_gene: TRBD1; j_gene: TRBJ1-1; abundance: .; CDR3nt: TGTGCCAGCAGTGACTCCCGGACAGGGGTTGTAGGCGCTTTCTTT; CDR3aa: CASSDSRTGVVGAFF
v_gene: TRBV20-1; d_gene: .; j_gene: TRBJ2-1; abundance: .; CDR3nt: TGCAGTGCCCGGACTACAAGCTCCTACAATGAGCAGTTCTTC; CDR3aa: CSARTTSSYNEQFF
v_gene: TRBV6-1; d_gene: .; j_gene: TRBJ2-1; abundance: few; CDR3nt: TGTGCCAGCAGTAGAGGACTGGATTTGGGTGAGCAGTTCTTC; CDR3aa: CASSRGLDLGEQFF
v_gene: TRBV12-3/TRBV12-4; d_gene: .; j_gene: TRBJ2-3; abundance: many; CDR3nt: TGTGCCAACTCCAGGGCTGGGGGTACGCAGTATTTT; CDR3aa: CANSRAGGTQYF
v_gene: TRBV3-1; d_gene: TRBD1; j_gene: TRBJ2-5; abundance: .; CDR3nt: TGTGCCAGCAGCCGTGGACAGGGACCTTACCAAGAGACCCAGTACTTC; CDR3aa: CASSRGQGPYQETQYF
v_gene: TRBV4-3; d_gene: .; j_gene: TRBJ1-3; abundance: .; CDR3nt: TGCGCCAGCAGCCAAGATTTGGAAGGCGGAAACACCATATATTTT; CDR3aa: CASSQDLEGGNTIYF
v_gene: TRBV12-3/TRBV12-4; d_gene: .; j_gene: TRBJ2-1; abundance: many; CDR3nt: TGTGCCAGCAGGCACAGGACTGGAAGCTCCTACAATGAGCAGTTCTTC; CDR3aa: CASRHRTGSSYNEQFF
v_gene: TRBV7-9; d_gene: .; j_gene: TRBJ2-3; abundance: .; CDR3nt: TGTGCCAGCAGCACCCAAGGGAGATCTAGCACAGATACGCAGTATTTT; CDR3aa: CASSTQGRSSTDTQYF
v_gene: TRBV6-2/TRBV6-3; d_gene: .; j_gene: TRBJ2-7; abundance: .; CDR3nt: TGTGCCAGCAGTCCTGGGACAAGGATCTACGAGCAGTACTTC; CDR3aa: CASSPGTRIYEQYF
v_gene: TRBV5-6; d_gene: TRBD1; j_gene: TRBJ2-3; abundance: .; CDR3nt: TGTGCCAGCAGCGGTTTACAGGGGGCGATGACAACAGATACGCAGTATTTT; CDR3aa: CASSGLQGAMTTDTQYF